This T cell receptor beta chain appears in the sequencing data of a study of cytomegalovirus exposure and HLA in healthy donors. The PCR contained 60 Vbeta and 13 Jbeta primers. Method: immunoSEQ multiplex PCR; TCRdb's copy keeps in-frame clones and lacks some. The data show about 140,000 clones, around three quarters seen once. The CDR3 length is 14 residues. With 0 bases removed from V and 2 bases from J, the gap between germline ends came to 6 bases. In germline, CDR1 is SGHDT, CDR2 YYEEEE. This sequence was found in a man aged 18-30 years in good health and CMV-seronegative. The specimen sequenced was PBMCs. The chain employs TRBV5-6 and TRBJ2-1, with a possible D match to TRBD1 (6 bases). The CDR3 DNA reads as TGTGCCAGCAGCTTGGCAGGGGCCTACAATGAGCAGTTCTTC. Translated, it gives CASSLAGAYNEQFF.